The 22 T cell receptor beta chains below all came from one sample that was sequenced in a study of blood T cell repertoires in COVID-19. Some clones are missing from TCRdb's copy, which holds only in-frame ones; the method was immunoSEQ multiplex PCR. Found here are around 370,000 clones, 87% of them singletons; the top ten hold about 6%. Sequencing was performed on peripheral blood. All receptors derive from a woman in her forties or fifties with COVID-19, enrolled during active disease.

The V call is TRBV7-9, the J call TRBJ1-2, with a possible D match to TRBD1 (6 bases). Germline V gene sequence: CDR1 SEHNR, CDR2 FQNEAQ (reference sequence). The V gene lost 5 bases and the J gene lost 4 bases, with 17 bases spanning the gap. The CDR3 is made up of 15 amino acids. The CDR3 is CASSPRGGGIYGYTF. The CDR3 nucleotides are TGTGCCAGCAGCCCCCGGGGAGGGGGGATCTATGGCTACACCTTC.

This clone was recorded only once. The chain couples TRBV6-5 to TRBJ1-1, with 9 bases aligning to TRBD1. V dropped 7 bases and J dropped 5; count of bases not matched to a gene: 8. The germline CDR1 and CDR2 sequences are MNHEY and SVGAGI. The CDR3 has 14 residues. DNA of the CDR3: TGTGCCAGCATATACAGGGGGCGGGCGACTGAAGCTTTCTTT. It specifies CASIYRGRATEAFF.

The V call is TRBV19, the J call TRBJ1-2, with D uncertain. CDR1 is LNHDA, CDR2 SQIVND, per germline (reference sequence). This CDR3 has 12 amino acids. V was cut by 7 bases and J by 1 base, with 7 bases left in between. CDR3 DNA sequence: TGTGCCAGTAACCGGGTTAACTATGGCTACACCTTC. This translates into CASNRVNYGYTF.

This clone was observed once. The chain employs TRBV5-6 and TRBJ1-1; D is unresolved. This CDR3 region has 14 residues. Germline-derived CDR1 and CDR2 are SGHDT and YYEEEE. Trimming removed 1 base at V and 4 bases at J, with 11 bases between. The CDR3, as DNA: TGTGCCAGCAGCTTGCGGGTGGGTGGCACTGAAGCTTTCTTT. Its translation: CASSLRVGGTEAFF.

The gene calls are TRBV7-9 and TRBJ1-6; 8 bases line up with TRBD1. The CDR3 has 15 amino acids. With V trimmed by 1 base and J by 6 bases, 2 bases remained unmatched. The germline V gene has CDR1 SEHNR and CDR2 FQNEAQ (reference sequence). The chain's CDR3 is CASSLVGQGNSPLHF. In DNA, the CDR3 is TGTGCCAGCAGCTTAGTTGGACAGGGTAATTCACCCCTCCACTTT.

This clone was seen only once. The chain is built from TRBV25-1 and TRBJ2-1, with D possibly being TRBD2 (6 bases). The CDR3 has 14 residues. V lost 3 bases, J lost 6 bases, and 12 bases lay in between. Germline values: CDR1 MGHDK, CDR2 SYGVNS. The DNA for the CDR3 is TGTGCCAGCAGTGAGGGGGGTCTCTTCAATGAGCAGTTCTTC. Translated: CASSEGGLFNEQFF.

The chain carries TRBV29-1 and TRBJ2-7; TRBD1 matches at 8 bases. Germline V gene sequence: CDR1 SQVTM, CDR2 ANQGSEA. This CDR3 comprises 13 residues. Germline trimming cut 7 bases from V and 3 bases from J; bases unmatched to any gene: 8. The CDR3 nucleotides read TGCAGCGCCGGCCGGGACAGGTACTACGAGCAGTACTTC. As protein: CSAGRDRYYEQYF.

This clone occurred once. The gene calls are TRBV7-9 and TRBJ1-5, with 8 bases identical to TRBD1. Per germline, CDR1 SEHNR and CDR2 FQNEAQ (reference sequence). V shed 6 bases, J shed 5 bases, and the junction held 18 bases outside the gene matches. The CDR3 extends over 18 amino acids. The CDR3 bases are TGTGCCAGCAGTCCCCTTCTGGAGACAGGGGCTTTACATCAGCCCCAGCATTTT. Its translation is CASSPLLETGALHQPQHF.

The chain is built from TRBV11-3 and TRBJ1-2; 7 bases match TRBD1. The trim removed 5 bases at V and 4 bases at J, leaving 7 bases unmatched. CDR3 length: 14 residues. CDR1 is SGHNT and CDR2 is YENEEA in the germline V gene. Here the CDR3 DNA reads TGTGCCAGCAGCCGGGGACAGCATACCTATGGCTACACCTTC. Amino acids: CASSRGQHTYGYTF.

Of note for this clone: In the same sample, other DNA sequences code for this CDR3. This chain joins TRBV19 and TRBJ1-2; 7 positions agree with TRBD1. With 4 bases clipped from V and 3 bases from J, the junction kept 2 bases outside the gene matches. The CDR3 has 13 amino acids. Per the germline V gene, CDR1 is LNHDA and CDR2 is SQIVND (reference sequence). The CDR3 DNA follows: TGTGCCAGTAGTAGAACAGGGGACTATGGCTACACCTTC. This sequence encodes CASSRTGDYGYTF.

This clone was observed a few times. The rearrangement links TRBV5-6 to TRBJ1-1; TRBD1 matches at 11 bases. Germline lookup yields CDR1 SGHDT and CDR2 YYEEEE. The CDR3 spans 17 residues. After removal of 4 bases from V and 3 bases from J, the junction contained 11 bases not matched to a gene. The CDR3 DNA sequence: TGTGCCAGCAGCCAACCGGGACAGGGGGTAGAATACACTGAAGCTTTCTTT. Its translation is CASSQPGQGVEYTEAFF.

The V and J genes are TRBV5-8 and TRBJ2-1; TRBD2 matches at 7 bases. The CDR3 extends over 15 amino acids. Germline assignment: CDR1 SGHTS and CDR2 YDEGEE. V lost 0 bases to trimming and J lost 9 bases; unmatched junction nucleotides: 9. The DNA for the CDR3 is TGTGCCAGCAGCTTGGGGACTAGGAGTTCTAGTGAGCAGTTCTTC. Translation: CASSLGTRSSSEQFF.

The chain employs TRBV12-3 or TRBV12-4 and TRBJ1-2, with TRBD1 identical over 7 bases. This CDR3 contains 13 residues. J lost 5 bases, V lost 6 bases, and 6 bases had no gene match. The CDR3 DNA reads as TGTGCCAGCAGGGCACAGGGGTTGTATGGCTACACCTTC. The encoded protein is CASRAQGLYGYTF.

The V and J genes are TRBV19 and TRBJ1-5, with 7 bases that match TRBD1. Germline V gene lookup returns CDR1 LNHDA and CDR2 SQIVND (reference sequence). With V trimmed by 7 bases and J by 7 bases, 4 bases remained unmatched. This CDR3 comprises 12 residues. This CDR3 reads CASKQGTQPQHF. The CDR3 DNA reads as TGTGCCAGTAAACAGGGGACGCAGCCCCAGCATTTT.

The chain joins TRBV15 to TRBJ1-1; D might be TRBD1 (6 bases). V was cut by 0 bases and J by 11 bases, with 16 bases left in between. The CDR3 runs to 14 residues. CDR1 LNHNV and CDR2 YYDKDF come from the germline V gene (reference sequence). The CDR3 region is CATSRDTGLSGAFF. CDR3 DNA: TGTGCCACCAGCAGAGATACAGGGTTGAGTGGGGCTTTCTTT.

This rearrangement joins TRBV4-1 to TRBJ1-1; 8 bases fit TRBD1. The V gene's germline CDR1 is MGHRA and CDR2 YSYEKL. The length of the CDR3 is 17 residues. V gave up 0 bases and J gave up 0 bases; unmatched junction bases: 6. As DNA, the CDR3 is TGCGCCAGCAGCCAAGAGGGGACAGGCCGTATGAACACTGAAGCTTTCTTT. Translating it yields CASSQEGTGRMNTEAFF.

This chain links TRBV6-5 with TRBJ2-7; tentatively, D is TRBD2 (6 bases). V was clipped by 4 bases and J by 2 bases, with 15 bases between them. Germline CDR1 MNHEY, CDR2 SVGAGI. This CDR3 comprises 15 residues. The CDR3 sequence: CASSSGRWGAYEQYF. The CDR3 DNA is TGTGCCAGCAGTTCAGGGAGGTGGGGAGCCTACGAGCAGTACTTC.

The chain uses TRBV11-3 and TRBJ2-5; 7 nucleotides agree with TRBD1. Germline V CDR1 and CDR2: SGHNT, YENEEA. J gave up 3 bases and V 5 bases, and 3 bases lay outside the gene matches. This CDR3 comprises 13 residues. The CDR3 nucleotides read TGTGCCAGCAGCCATGACAGGGAAGAGACCCAGTACTTC. Its protein product is CASSHDREETQYF.

V usage is TRBV23-1 and J usage is TRBJ2-4; weak D call: TRBD1 (6 bases). TRBV23-1 is noted as an ORF with a role that remains uncertain. The CDR3 loop spans 16 amino acids. V was shortened by 7 bases and J by 0 bases, with 16 bases between the two germline ends. In nucleotides, the CDR3 is TGCGCCAGCAACCCGGGACAACAACTAGCCAAAAACATTCAGTACTTC. This codes for CASNPGQQLAKNIQYF.

The rearrangement links TRBV27 to TRBJ2-5; perhaps TRBD1 as D (6 bases). This CDR3 contains 16 residues. Germline V gives CDR1 MNHEY, CDR2 SMNVEV (reference sequence). Trimming removed 3 bases from V and 5 bases from J, with 19 bases in between. The CDR3 DNA reads as TGTGCCAGCAGTTTTTCCATGACCAGGGGACGGGAGACCCAGTACTTC. The encoded protein is CASSFSMTRGRETQYF.

The CDR3 DNA sequence: TGCGCCAGCAGCTTGGGGGAGGTTCGGAAGTACTTC. Translated: CASSLGEVRKYF. The V and J genes are TRBV5-1 and TRBJ2-7, with D possibly matching TRBD2 (6 bases). This CDR3 region has 12 residues. Germline V gene sequence: CDR1 SGHRS, CDR2 YFSETQ. The V and J ends lost 0 bases and 11 bases respectively, with 12 bases between them.

V gene TRBV6-1 combines with J gene TRBJ2-1; the D gene is possibly TRBD2 (5 bases). Germline assignment: CDR1 MNHNS and CDR2 SASEGT. This CDR3 comprises 12 residues. V shed 3 bases and J shed 7 bases, with 7 bases lying between them. CDR3 DNA sequence: TGTGCCAGCAGTGAGAGGGTAAATGAGCAGTTCTTC. It encodes CASSERVNEQFF.